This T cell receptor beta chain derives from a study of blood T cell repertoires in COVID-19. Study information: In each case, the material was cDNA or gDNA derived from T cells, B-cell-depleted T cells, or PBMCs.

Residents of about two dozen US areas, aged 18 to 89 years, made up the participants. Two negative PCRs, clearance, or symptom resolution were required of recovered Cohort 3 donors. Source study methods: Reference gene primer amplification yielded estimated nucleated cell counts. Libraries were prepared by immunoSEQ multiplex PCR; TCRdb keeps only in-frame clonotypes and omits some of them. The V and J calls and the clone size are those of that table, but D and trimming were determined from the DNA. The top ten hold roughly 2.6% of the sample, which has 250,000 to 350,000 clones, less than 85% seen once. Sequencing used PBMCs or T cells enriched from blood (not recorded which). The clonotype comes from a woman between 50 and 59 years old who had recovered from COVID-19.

The CDR3, as DNA: TGTGCCAGCAGCCCCGGGGGGACCGACTATGGCTACACCTTC. It translates to CASSPGGTDYGYTF. The chain employs TRBV7-2 and TRBJ1-2, with D perhaps matching TRBD1 (5 bases). V lost 5 bases and J lost 3, with 13 bases in between. There are 14 residues in the CDR3. Germline V gene lookup returns CDR1 SGHTA and CDR2 FQGNSA.